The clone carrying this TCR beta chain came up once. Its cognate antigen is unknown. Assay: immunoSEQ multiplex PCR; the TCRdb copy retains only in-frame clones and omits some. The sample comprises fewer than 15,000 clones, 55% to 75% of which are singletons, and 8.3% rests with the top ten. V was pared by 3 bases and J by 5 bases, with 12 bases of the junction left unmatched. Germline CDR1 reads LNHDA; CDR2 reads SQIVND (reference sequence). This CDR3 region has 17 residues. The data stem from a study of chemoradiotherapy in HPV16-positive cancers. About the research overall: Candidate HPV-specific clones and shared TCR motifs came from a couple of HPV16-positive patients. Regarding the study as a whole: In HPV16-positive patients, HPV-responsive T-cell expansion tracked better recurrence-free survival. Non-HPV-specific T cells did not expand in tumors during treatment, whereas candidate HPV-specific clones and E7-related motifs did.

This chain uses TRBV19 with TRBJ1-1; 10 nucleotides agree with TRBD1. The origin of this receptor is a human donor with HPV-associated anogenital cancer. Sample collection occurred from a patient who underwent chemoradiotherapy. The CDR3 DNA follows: TGTGCCAGTAGTATTAACCGGGACAGGGGCCAGAGGACTGAAGCTTTCTTT. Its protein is CASSINRDRGQRTEAFF.